The present entry profiles one T cell receptor (beta chain) with its context. Patients of the Seattle cohort, enrolled during active infection, were followed longitudinally. The entry originates in a study of blood T cell repertoires in COVID-19. Background on the study: T cells, B-cell-depleted T cells, or PBMCs provided the cDNA or gDNA that served as material.

In the original analysis: For nucleated cells, counts were estimated from reference gene primer amplification. Only in-frame clones appear in the TCRdb table, and some are missing; sequencing was by immunoSEQ multiplex PCR. V and J calls and clone size are copied from that table; D and trimming were computed from the DNA. Among around 100,000 clones listed, approximately 85% were seen once. The ends lost 2 bases at V and 4 bases at J; junction bases unmatched: 2. There are 14 residues in the CDR3. Germline V gene data show CDR1 as SGHRS and CDR2 as YFSETQ. The sequenced material came from peripheral blood. This TCR came from a woman between 55 and 75 years old with COVID-19, enrolled during active disease. V gene TRBV5-1 combines with J gene TRBJ2-5, with TRBD1 matching 10 bases. The CDR3 is CASSFDRGRETQYF. CDR3 bases: TGCGCCAGCAGCTTTGACAGGGGGCGAGAGACCCAGTACTTC.